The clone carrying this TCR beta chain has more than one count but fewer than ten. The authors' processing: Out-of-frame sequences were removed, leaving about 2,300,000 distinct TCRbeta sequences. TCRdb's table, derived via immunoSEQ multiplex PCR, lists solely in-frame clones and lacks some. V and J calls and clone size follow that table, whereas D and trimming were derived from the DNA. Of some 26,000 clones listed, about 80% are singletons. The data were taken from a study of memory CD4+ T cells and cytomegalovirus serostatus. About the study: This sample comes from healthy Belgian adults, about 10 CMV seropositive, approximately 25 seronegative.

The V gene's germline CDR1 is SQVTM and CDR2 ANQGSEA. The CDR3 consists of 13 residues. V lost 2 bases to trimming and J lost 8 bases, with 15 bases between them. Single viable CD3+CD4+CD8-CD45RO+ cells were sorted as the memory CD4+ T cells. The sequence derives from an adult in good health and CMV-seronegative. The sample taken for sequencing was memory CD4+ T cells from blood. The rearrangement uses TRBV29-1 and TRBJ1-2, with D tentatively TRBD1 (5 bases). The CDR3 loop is CSVETGASDGYTF. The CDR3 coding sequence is TGCAGCGTTGAAACCGGGGCAAGCGACGGCTACACCTTC.